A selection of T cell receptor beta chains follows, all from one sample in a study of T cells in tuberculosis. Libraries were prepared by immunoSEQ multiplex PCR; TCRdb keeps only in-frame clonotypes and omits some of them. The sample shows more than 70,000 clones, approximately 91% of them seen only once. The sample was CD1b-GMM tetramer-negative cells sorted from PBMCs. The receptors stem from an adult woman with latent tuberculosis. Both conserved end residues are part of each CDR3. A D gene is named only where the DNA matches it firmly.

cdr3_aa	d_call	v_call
CASSLKTSRDEQYF	TRBD2	TRBV5-4
CASSLFGGGIHGSYNEQFF	TRBD2	TRBV27
CASSLGQSNSPLHF	TRBD1	TRBV28
CASSQEGGPTGANVLTF	NA	TRBV14
CSARTEDTQYF	NA	TRBV20-1
CASIRDDRGQTEAFF	TRBD1	TRBV2
CASPTGETQYF	NA	TRBV7-7
CASSLGGYDPPQHF	NA	TRBV7-2
CASCRGRSTDTQYF	NA	TRBV7-9
CASSLSRTGAQPQHF	TRBD1	TRBV7-9
CASSQGIYREQFF	NA	TRBV4-3
CASSIGPRQGEPTSNYGYTF	TRBD1	TRBV19
CASSPLGLGYNEQFF	NA	TRBV14
CASTGTPWGTEAFF	NA	TRBV6-1
CATSREVARNTEAFF	NA	TRBV15
CASSLDLGAQETQYF	NA	TRBV11-2
CASSLEGTDNTDTQYF	TRBD1	TRBV7-2
CASSVVGRDSPLHF	NA	TRBV9
CASSFGRGGTNTGELFF	TRBD2	TRBV5-1
CASSVEISGNTIYF	NA	TRBV6-1
CASSLGTGGAGGNQPQHF	TRBD1	TRBV2
CASTKTAGGGETQYF	TRBD1	TRBV7-2
CASTVGTGGLQPQHF	TRBD1	TRBV6-1
CASSLTGGNSPLHF	TRBD1	TRBV27
CASSSGVAQPQHF	NA	TRBV5-4
CASSGPGTGGSYNSPLHF	TRBD1	TRBV6-1
CASRTTGRSPGAFF	NA	TRBV7-2
CASTPGQGYTF	NA	TRBV2
CASSLWLRGSQETQYF	TRBD2	TRBV28
CASSQDVAQPQHF	NA	TRBV14
CAWSPRQYGYTF	NA	TRBV30
CASKLAGKYQETQYF	TRBD2	TRBV28
CASRGTAQETQYF	TRBD1	TRBV6-1
CASTSVTNTEAFF	NA	TRBV11-1
CASSLRGVQETQYF	NA	TRBV7-9
CASSEQQLAISYEQYF	TRBD2	TRBV6-1
CASSYGQDAYEQYF	TRBD1	TRBV6-6
CASSKTGGGGYTF	TRBD1	TRBV6-6
CASSEFGGGDNYGYTF	NA	TRBV25-1
CASTPQVSRAQETQYF	NA	TRBV5-6
CASSLARGTANTGELFF	NA	TRBV7-9
CASSLVAGVGGNYGYTF	NA	TRBV7-2
CASSTSGGFDNEQFF	TRBD1	TRBV19
CASTPGDRLNTEAFF	TRBD1	TRBV5-1
CASSLVRSGGETQYF	NA	TRBV5-6
CATREQGKETQYF	NA	TRBV6-1
CASSSGQIGGYTF	NA	TRBV27
CASSHGQGETWNTEAFF	TRBD1	TRBV23-1
CASSSQRGGRDTQYF	TRBD2	TRBV28
CASSESPVNGYTF	NA	TRBV6-1
CASSLSPSQPQHF	NA	TRBV5-1
CASRLDRGALYGYTF	NA	TRBV12-2